These T cell receptor beta chains were read from a single sample in a study of CD8+CD57+ T cells in acquired aplastic anemia. TCRdb analysed the reads with MiXCR anew, one entry per CDR3 protein. The sample holds more than 150,000 distinct CDR3 sequences, under 70% seen once. The sequenced sample was sorted CD4+, CD8+, or CD8+CD57+ T cells (not recorded which) from PBMCs. The receptor set was obtained from a human donor with severe aplastic anemia or a healthy control (not recorded which). Both conserved end residues are part of each CDR3. The order of the fields is V gene, D gene, clone size, J gene, CDR3 DNA, CDR3 protein. D genes are given only for firm matches. Only some rows state a clone size, as once, few, many or a class for expanded clones.

TRBV29-1	TRBD1	many	TRBJ2-1	TGCAGCGTTGAAGATTGGACAGGGCGTAATGAGCAGTTCTTC	CSVEDWTGRNEQFF
TRBV9	.	.	TRBJ2-5	TGTGCCAGCAGCGTGGACATTGGAACCCAAGAGACCCAGTACTTC	CASSVDIGTQETQYF
TRBV7-8	.	.	TRBJ1-1	TGTGCCAGCAGCTTAAGAGAAGGCGGGGATGAAGCTTTCTTT	CASSLREGGDEAFF
TRBV19	TRBD1	.	TRBJ2-7	TGTGCCAGTAGTATAGCCGGGACAGGGGTCTACGAGCAGTACTTC	CASSIAGTGVYEQYF
TRBV24-1	.	.	TRBJ2-5	TGTGCCACCAGTGACCCACCAGGGGATTCGGAGACCCAGTACTTC	CATSDPPGDSETQYF
TRBV6-1	.	.	TRBJ1-2	TGTGCCATCAGTGGAGCGGCAGGGGAGGATGGCTACACCTTC	CAISGAAGEDGYTF
TRBV7-8	.	once	TRBJ1-2	TGTGCCAGCAGCGTAGAATTGGCAGGGATCTATGGCTACACCTTC	CASSVELAGIYGYTF
TRBV10-3	.	.	TRBJ2-1	TGTGCCAGCAGTTACGACACCCAACCGTACAATGAGCAGTTCTTC	CASSYDTQPYNEQFF
TRBV20-1	TRBD1	.	TRBJ1-2	TGCAGTGCTTTGGGACAGTCTCTGGGTGGCTACACCTTC	CSALGQSLGGYTF
TRBV7-2	TRBD1	.	TRBJ2-5	TGTGCCAGCAGCCCACAGGGGGCGGAAGAGACCCAGTACTTC	CASSPQGAEETQYF
TRBV19	.	.	TRBJ1-1	TGTGCCAGTAGTATCAACACTGAAGCTTTCTTT	CASSINTEAFF
TRBV14	.	.	TRBJ1-2	TGTGCCAGCAGCCCCGAAGCTAACTATGGCTACACCTTC	CASSPEANYGYTF
TRBV24-1	.	.	TRBJ2-7	TGTGCCACCAGTGGTTTACTTAGGTCCTACGAGCAGTACTTC	CATSGLLRSYEQYF
TRBV5-4	.	.	TRBJ1-2	TGTGCCAGCAGCTTGGCCCCAGGGAATAACTATGGCTACACCTTC	CASSLAPGNNYGYTF
TRBV9	.	few	TRBJ2-7	TGTGCCAGCGGACCCCAGTCCGTCGACTACGAGCAGTACTTC	CASGPQSVDYEQYF
TRBV7-3	.	.	TRBJ1-5	TGTGCCAGCAGCTTGGCAGGGGACGCTAATCGGCCCCAGCATTTT	CASSLAGDANRPQHF
TRBV7-8	.	.	TRBJ2-1	TGTGCCAGCAGTGAACAATCCTACAATGAGCAGTTCTTC	CASSEQSYNEQFF
TRBV11-2	.	many	TRBJ1-1	TGTGCCAGCAGCTCGTCTTCCGTCGACACTGAAGCTTTCTTT	CASSSSSVDTEAFF
TRBV5-1	.	once	TRBJ2-5	TGCGCCAGCAGCCGTGGGCTCCAAGAGACCCAGTACTTC	CASSRGLQETQYF
TRBV19	TRBD1	.	TRBJ1-6	TGTGCCAGTAGTATCGGGACAGGTGGTAGTTCACCCCTCCACTTT	CASSIGTGGSSPLHF
TRBV5-8	.	few	TRBJ2-1	TGTGCCAGCGGCTTGGGGTACAATGAGCAGTTCTTC	CASGLGYNEQFF
TRBV27	TRBD2	.	TRBJ2-1	TGTGCCAGCCGATGGGGGGAGGGTTACAATGAGCAGTTCTTC	CASRWGEGYNEQFF
TRBV7-3	.	.	TRBJ1-1	TGTGCCAGCAGCGCCCGGATCTCCTTT	CASSARISF
TRBV10-3	.	.	TRBJ2-7	TGTGCCATCAGGAACTCCTACGAGCAGTACTTC	CAIRNSYEQYF
TRBV10-3	TRBD1	few	TRBJ1-2	TGTGCCATCAGAGGGGCAGGGGGAGACTATGGCTACACCTTC	CAIRGAGGDYGYTF
TRBV5-1	.	.	TRBJ1-6	TGCGCCAGCAGCTTCCGCGGATCCAGGGATACTAATTCACCCCTCCACTTT	CASSFRGSRDTNSPLHF
TRBV7-3	.	.	TRBJ2-2	TGTGCCAGCAGCTTAACGGAGGGGAACACCGGGGAGCTGTTTTTT	CASSLTEGNTGELFF
TRBV2	.	many	TRBJ1-1	TGTGCCAGCATAGGGTCCATCACTGAAGCTTTCTTT	CASIGSITEAFF
TRBV15	.	.	TRBJ2-2	TGTGCCACCAGCAACCAGGGGGAGGTCACCGGGGAGCTGTTTTTT	CATSNQGEVTGELFF
TRBV5-4	TRBD1	.	TRBJ1-4	TGTGCCAGCAGCTTGTCCACCGGGACAGGGGGGGAAAAACTGTTTTTT	CASSLSTGTGGEKLFF
TRBV20-1	TRBD1	.	TRBJ2-5	TGCAGTGCTAGGGTCAGGGGGTTCGGGGAGACCCAGTACTTC	CSARVRGFGETQYF
TRBV7-9	.	.	TRBJ1-1	TGTGCCAGCTCCTTGAGTAACACTGAAGCTTTCTTT	CASSLSNTEAFF
TRBV7-9	.	.	TRBJ2-7	TGTGCCAGCAGCTTAGGGTCGGTCGAAGGGAGACATTACTTC	CASSLGSVEGRHYF
TRBV7-8	TRBD2	.	TRBJ2-7	TGTGCCAGCAGCTTATCGTCGGGACTAGGCTACGAGCAGTACTTC	CASSLSSGLGYEQYF
TRBV10-3	TRBD1	.	TRBJ2-1	TGTGCCATCAGTCTGGGGACAGGGAATGAGCAGTTCTTC	CAISLGTGNEQFF
TRBV5-1	.	.	TRBJ2-2	TGTGCCAGCAGCTTGGTCCTCGGCTACCCGAACACCGGGGAGCTGTTTTTT	CASSLVLGYPNTGELFF
TRBV6-5	.	.	TRBJ2-3	TGTGCCAGCAGCCTTCTGACAGATATAGCCACAGATACGCAGTATTTT	CASSLLTDIATDTQYF
TRBV19	TRBD2	.	TRBJ2-3	TGTGCCAGTAGTACTTGGACTAGCGGGAGTCCAGATACGCAGTATTTT	CASSTWTSGSPDTQYF
TRBV6-4	.	.	TRBJ1-1	TGTGCCAGCCGGGACGGAAATCGGAACACTGAAGCTTTCTTT	CASRDGNRNTEAFF
TRBV20-1	.	.	TRBJ2-7	TGCAGTGCTAGAGGGTCAGGGAACGTCTACGAGCAGTACTTC	CSARGSGNVYEQYF
TRBV24-1	.	many	TRBJ2-1	TGTGCCACCAGTGATGCCGACAGCTACAATGAGCAGTTCTTC	CATSDADSYNEQFF
TRBV7-9	TRBD2	once	TRBJ2-7	TGTGCCAGCAGCGGGGGGGGAACCTACGAGCAGTACTTC	CASSGGGTYEQYF
TRBV15	.	.	TRBJ1-5	TGTGCCACCAGCCTGCTAGCGGGGTATGAACAGCCCCAGCATTTT	CATSLLAGYEQPQHF
TRBV15	.	once	TRBJ2-5	TGTGCCACCAGCAGAGATCGGTTGGCACAGGAGACCCAGTACTTC	CATSRDRLAQETQYF
TRBV5-1	TRBD2	many	TRBJ2-3	TGCGCCAGCAGGGCTAGCGGGGGGTACGGAGATACGCAGTATTTT	CASRASGGYGDTQYF
TRBV12-5	.	many	TRBJ1-5	TGTGCTAGTGGTTTGGTGGACAATTGGGCCCAGCATTTT	CASGLVDNWAQHF
TRBV12-5	.	.	TRBJ2-2	TGTGCTAGTGGTTGGAAGGAACTTAACACCGGGGAGCTGTTTTTT	CASGWKELNTGELFF
TRBV20-1	.	few	TRBJ1-2	TGCAGTGCTCGACGGGACTATGGCTACACCTTC	CSARRDYGYTF
TRBV11-2	TRBD2	many	TRBJ2-1	TGTGCCAGCACCGGACTAGTGTATGAGCAGTTCTTC	CASTGLVYEQFF
TRBV19	.	.	TRBJ2-1	TGTGCCAGTAGTATAGATCGATCCAGGGATGAGCAGTTCTTC	CASSIDRSRDEQFF
TRBV4-2	.	.	TRBJ2-7	TGTGCCAGCAGCCAAAGCTTACCAGGGGAGGAGCAGTACTTC	CASSQSLPGEEQYF
TRBV9	.	once	TRBJ1-2	TGTGCCAGCAGCGTCCGGGACGACTATGGCTACACCTTC	CASSVRDDYGYTF
TRBV15	.	.	TRBJ2-6	TGTGCCACCAGCCGCATGGAGGATCTCCGTGGGGCCAACGTCCTGACTTTC	CATSRMEDLRGANVLTF
TRBV10-3	.	once	TRBJ1-1	TGTGCCATCAGTGATGTGGGATCCCTGAACACTGAAGCTTTCTTT	CAISDVGSLNTEAFF
TRBV7-9	TRBD1	.	TRBJ2-7	TGTGCCAGCAGCCATTTGGGACAGGAAACCAACTTCGAGCAGTACTTC	CASSHLGQETNFEQYF
TRBV10-3	.	many	TRBJ2-3	TGTGCCAGCTACAGGTCTGGGGCAGATACGCAGTATTTT	CASYRSGADTQYF
TRBV24-1	.	once	TRBJ2-6	TGTGCCACCAGTGATCCAGGGTTCGGGGGGGCCAACGTCCTGACTTTC	CATSDPGFGGANVLTF
TRBV24-1	TRBD1	.	TRBJ1-5	TGTGCCTGCACACAGGGGAATCAGCCCCAGCATTTT	CACTQGNQPQHF
TRBV20-1	.	few	TRBJ2-7	TGCAGTGCTAGGGACCGACAGGGAGGCCGCTACGAGCAGTACTTC	CSARDRQGGRYEQYF